One and the same sample provided the 15 T cell receptor beta chains below, sequenced in a study of cytomegalovirus exposure and HLA in healthy donors. Primers for the PCR totalled 60 Vbeta and 13 Jbeta. Data came from immunoSEQ multiplex PCR; TCRdb stores just in-frame clones and leaves some out. The profile covers roughly 100,000 clones, with more than 75% appearing a single time and 9% to 12% taken by the ten largest. Sequenced sample: PBMCs. These receptors originate from a woman younger than 35 in good health and CMV-seropositive.

This chain links TRBV7-2 with TRBJ1-4, with D possibly matching TRBD1 (6 bases). This CDR3 has 16 residues. V lost 0 bases, J lost 6 bases, and 14 bases lay in between. The germline gives CDR1 SGHTA, CDR2 FQGNSA. The CDR3 nucleotides read TGTGCCAGCAGCTTAGCCGGGACAAGGGTATATGAAAAACTGTTTTTT. Translation gives CASSLAGTRVYEKLFF.

This clone was observed a single time. This rearrangement joins TRBV2 to TRBJ2-1; D unresolved. CDR1 and CDR2 from the germline V gene are SNHLY and FYNNEI. This CDR3 is built from 13 residues. V dropped 3 bases and J dropped 6 bases, with 9 bases sitting between them. CDR3 sequence (DNA): TGTGCCAGCAGTGACTGGCTCCCCAATGAGCAGTTCTTC. Protein: CASSDWLPNEQFF.

The gene calls are TRBV18 and TRBJ1-1, with D possibly TRBD1 on 5 matching bases. The CDR3 covers 14 residues. Trimming removed 5 bases from V and 4 bases from J, with 14 bases in between. CDR1 is KGHSH, CDR2 LQKENI, per germline. CDR3 coding DNA: TGTGCCAGCTCATCAGGGCCAGGGTCCACTGAAGCTTTCTTT. As protein: CASSSGPGSTEAFF.

A single count supports this clone. The chain carries TRBV27 and TRBJ1-2; a weak D match, TRBD1 (6 bases). Germline CDR1 and CDR2: MNHEY and SMNVEV (reference sequence). V shed 5 bases and J shed 8 bases, with 18 bases lying between them. The CDR3 is made up of 14 amino acids. The CDR3 spells CASSLTDRSSGYTF. Written as DNA, the CDR3 is TGTGCCAGCAGTCTAACAGACAGGTCGTCAGGCTACACCTTC.

This sequence joins TRBV10-1 and TRBJ1-2, with D possibly matching TRBD1 (5 bases). The germline V gene has CDR1 WNHNN and CDR2 SYGVQD (reference sequence). The CDR3 has 14 amino acids. Trimming took 4 bases from V and 4 from J, leaving 13 bases between them. The CDR3 is CASSGGSSGYGYTF. CDR3 nucleotides: TGCGCCAGCAGTGGGGGCAGCTCGGGCTATGGCTACACCTTC.

The V and J genes are TRBV19 and TRBJ1-5, with D perhaps TRBD1 (6 bases). Trimming stripped 8 bases from V and 4 bases from J, with 15 bases between. The germline CDR1 and CDR2 sequences are LNHDA and SQIVND (reference sequence). The CDR3 runs to 14 residues. The CDR3 loop reads CASSLDRVNQPQHF. The CDR3 DNA is TGTGCCAGTTCTCTGGACAGAGTTAATCAGCCCCAGCATTTT.

This sequence joins TRBV30 and TRBJ1-5; no clear D. CDR1 is GTSNPN, CDR2 SVGIG, per germline (reference sequence). This CDR3 region has 15 residues. Trimming left V 4 bases short and J 7 bases short, with 20 bases between. The CDR3 loop reads CAWTHSRGIEQPQHF. The CDR3 nucleotides are TGTGCCTGGACCCACTCTCGGGGTATCGAACAGCCCCAGCATTTT.

The V and J genes are TRBV10-3 and TRBJ2-2, with D possibly being TRBD2 (6 bases). Trimming took off 2 bases at V and 5 bases at J, with 18 bases between the two ends. This CDR3 region has 17 residues. Per germline, CDR1 ENHRY and CDR2 SYGVKD. CDR3 sequence (DNA): TGTGCCATCAGTGAGCCCCGGTGGAGGGGTGATACCGGGGAGCTGTTTTTT. It encodes CAISEPRWRGDTGELFF.

V is TRBV5-1 and J is TRBJ2-7; no clear D gene. The CDR3 extends over 12 amino acids. V dropped 3 bases and J dropped 0 bases, with 4 bases sitting between them. Germline V gives CDR1 SGHRS, CDR2 YFSETQ. CDR3 residues: CASSYSSYEQYF. The CDR3 DNA is TGCGCCAGCAGCTATAGCTCCTACGAGCAGTACTTC.

This rearrangement joins TRBV9 to TRBJ2-1; 11 bases are a match to TRBD2. The junction had 4 bases not matched to a gene; V was cut back by 5 bases and J by 0 bases. The length of the CDR3 is 16 residues. From germline, CDR1 is SGDLS and CDR2 YYNGEE. CDR3 DNA sequence: TGTGCCAGCAGTGCTGGACTAGCGGGCTCCTACAATGAGCAGTTCTTC. Translating gives CASSAGLAGSYNEQFF. The entire variable domain, with the rest obtained from reference TRBV9 and TRBJ2-1, is as follows: DSGVTQTPKHLITATGQRVTLRCSPRSGDLSVYWYQQSLDQGLQFLIQYYNGEERAKGNILERFSAQQFPDLHSELNLSSLELGDSALYFCASSAGLAGSYNEQFFGPGTRLTVL.

This chain joins TRBV6-5 and TRBJ2-1, with 8 positions matching TRBD1. The length of the CDR3 is 16 residues. The V segment lost 4 bases and the J segment 6 bases; nucleotides outside the gene matches: 11. Germline values: CDR1 MNHEY, CDR2 SVGAGI. CDR3 bases: TGTGCCAGCAGTTCCCTTCAGGGGACAGGCGCCAATGAGCAGTTCTTC. This codes for CASSSLQGTGANEQFF.

This clone was detected only once. The sample holds other DNA sequences that translate to the same CDR3. The chain employs TRBV5-1 and TRBJ2-7; 12 bases map to TRBD2. The J segment lost 7 bases and the V segment lost 0 bases, leaving 11 bases of the junction unmatched. Looked up from germline, CDR1 is SGHRS and CDR2 is YFSETQ. CDR3 length: 17 residues. CDR3 protein: CASSLELAGGSAGEQYF. For the CDR3, the DNA is TGCGCCAGCAGCTTGGAGCTAGCGGGAGGGTCAGCTGGGGAGCAGTACTTC.

The rearrangement joins TRBV7-6 to TRBJ2-1, with D perhaps matching TRBD2 (6 bases). Trimming shortened V by 1 base and J by 4 bases, and 8 bases separated the two germline ends. This CDR3 region has 14 residues. CDR1 is SGHVS, CDR2 FNYEAQ, per germline. The CDR3 nucleotides read TGTGCCAGCAGCTTAGGGGGAGGTTACAATGAGCAGTTCTTC. It is translated as CASSLGGGYNEQFF. Supplemented by reference TRBV7-6 and TRBJ2-1, the full variable domain reads GAGVSQSPRYKVTKRGQDVALRCDPISGHVSLYWYRQALGQGPEFLTYFNYEAQQDKSGLPNDRFSAERPEGSISTLTIQRTEQRDSAMYRCASSLGGGYNEQFFGPGTRLTVL.

The V gene is TRBV9, the J gene TRBJ2-2; tentative D call: TRBD1 (5 bases). Trimming cost V 2 bases and J 0 bases, with 8 bases left between them. The CDR3 is 15 amino acids. The germline CDR1 and CDR2 sequences are SGDLS and YYNGEE. CDR3 region: CASSVRTSNTGELFF. CDR3 nucleotides: TGTGCCAGCAGCGTTCGGACATCGAACACCGGGGAGCTGTTTTTT.

J is TRBJ2-5 and V is TRBV5-5; D is perhaps TRBD2 (6 bases). The length of the CDR3 is 14 residues. V lost 4 bases and J lost 2, with 12 bases in between. Germline V gives CDR1 SGHKS, CDR2 YYEKEE (reference sequence). CDR3 loop: CASSISGSQETQYF. CDR3 nucleotide sequence: TGTGCCAGCAGCATTAGCGGATCGCAAGAGACCCAGTACTTC.